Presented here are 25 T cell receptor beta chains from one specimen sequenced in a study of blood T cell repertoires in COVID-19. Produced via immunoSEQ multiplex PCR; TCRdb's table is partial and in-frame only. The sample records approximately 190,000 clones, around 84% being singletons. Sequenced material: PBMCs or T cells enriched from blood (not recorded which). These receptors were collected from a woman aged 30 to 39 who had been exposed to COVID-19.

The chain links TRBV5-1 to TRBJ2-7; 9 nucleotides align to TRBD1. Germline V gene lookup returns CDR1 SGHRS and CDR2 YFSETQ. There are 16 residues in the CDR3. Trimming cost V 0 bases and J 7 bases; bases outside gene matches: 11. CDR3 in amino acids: CASSLARDRAFREQYF. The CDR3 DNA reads TGCGCCAGCAGCTTGGCCCGGGACAGGGCTTTTCGGGAGCAGTACTTC.

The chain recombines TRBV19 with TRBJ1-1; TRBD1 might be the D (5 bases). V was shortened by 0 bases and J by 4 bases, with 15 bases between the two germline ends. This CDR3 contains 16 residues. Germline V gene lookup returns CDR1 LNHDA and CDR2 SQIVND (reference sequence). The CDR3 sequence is CASSIDRTGGFTEAFF. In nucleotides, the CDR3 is TGTGCCAGTAGTATAGATCGGACCGGGGGGTTCACTGAAGCTTTCTTT.

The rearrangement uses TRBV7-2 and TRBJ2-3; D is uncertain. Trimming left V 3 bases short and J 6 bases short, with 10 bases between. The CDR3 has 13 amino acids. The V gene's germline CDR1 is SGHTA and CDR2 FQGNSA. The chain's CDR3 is CASSLNGWDTQYF. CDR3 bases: TGTGCCAGCAGCTTGAACGGGTGGGATACGCAGTATTTT.

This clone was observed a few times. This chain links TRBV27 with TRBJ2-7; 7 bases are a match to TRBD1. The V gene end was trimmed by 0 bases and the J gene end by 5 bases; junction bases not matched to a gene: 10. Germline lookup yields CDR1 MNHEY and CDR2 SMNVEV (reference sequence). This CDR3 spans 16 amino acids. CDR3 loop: CASSLSFGQGVHEQYF. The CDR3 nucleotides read TGTGCCAGCAGTTTATCGTTCGGGCAGGGGGTACACGAGCAGTACTTC.

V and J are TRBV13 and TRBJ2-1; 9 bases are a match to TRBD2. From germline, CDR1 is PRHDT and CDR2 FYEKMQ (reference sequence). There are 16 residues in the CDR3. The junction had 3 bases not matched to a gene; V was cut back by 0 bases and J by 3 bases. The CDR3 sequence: CASSLGSGGLYNEQFF. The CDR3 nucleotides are TGTGCCAGCAGCTTAGGTAGCGGGGGCCTCTACAATGAGCAGTTCTTC. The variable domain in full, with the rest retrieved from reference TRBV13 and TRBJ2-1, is AAGVIQSPRHLIKEKRETATLKCYPIPRHDTVYWYQQGPGQDPQFLISFYEKMQSDKGSIPDRFSAQQFSDYHSELNMSSLELGDSALYFCASSLGSGGLYNEQFFGPGTRLTVL.

CDR3 sequence (DNA): TGCGCCAGCAGCTTGATGGGACAGCAGAGTGAGGAGCAGTACTTC. This translates into CASSLMGQQSEEQYF. V gene TRBV5-1 combines with J gene TRBJ2-7; TRBD1 agrees at 7 bases. Germline assignment: CDR1 SGHRS and CDR2 YFSETQ. Trimming at V came to 1 base and at J to 7 bases, leaving 11 bases not matched to a gene. The CDR3 length is 15 residues. The full variable domain, with the rest looked up from reference TRBV5-1 and TRBJ2-7, is KAGVTQTPRYLIKTRGQQVTLSCSPISGHRSVSWYQQTPGQGLQFLFEYFSETQRNKGNFPGRFSGRQFSNSRSEMNVSTLELGDSALYLCASSLMGQQSEEQYFGPGTRLTVT.

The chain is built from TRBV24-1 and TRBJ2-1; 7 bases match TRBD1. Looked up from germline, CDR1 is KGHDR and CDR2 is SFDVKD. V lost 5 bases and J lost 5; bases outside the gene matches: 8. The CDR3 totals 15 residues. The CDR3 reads CATSARGRVDNEQFF. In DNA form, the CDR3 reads TGTGCCACCAGTGCGAGGGGGCGAGTTGACAATGAGCAGTTCTTC.

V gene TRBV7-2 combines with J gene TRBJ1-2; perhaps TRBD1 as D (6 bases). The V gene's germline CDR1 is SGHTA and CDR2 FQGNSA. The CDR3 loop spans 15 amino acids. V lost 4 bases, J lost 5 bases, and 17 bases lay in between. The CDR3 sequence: CASSSLGGFGYGYTF. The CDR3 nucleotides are TGTGCCAGCAGCTCTTTAGGGGGTTTTGGATATGGCTACACCTTC.

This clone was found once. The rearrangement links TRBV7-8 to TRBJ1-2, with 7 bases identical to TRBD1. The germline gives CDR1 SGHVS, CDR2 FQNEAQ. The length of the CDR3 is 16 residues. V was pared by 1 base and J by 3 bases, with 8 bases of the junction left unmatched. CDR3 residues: CASSLVGQASDYGYTF. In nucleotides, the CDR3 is TGTGCCAGCAGCTTAGTTGGACAGGCTTCTGACTATGGCTACACCTTC. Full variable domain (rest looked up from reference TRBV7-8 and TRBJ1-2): GAGVSQSPRYKVAKRGQDVALRCDPISGHVSLFWYQQALGQGPEFLTYFQNEAQLDKSGLPSDRFFAERPEGSVSTLKIQRTQQEDSAVYLCASSLVGQASDYGYTFGSGTRLTVV.

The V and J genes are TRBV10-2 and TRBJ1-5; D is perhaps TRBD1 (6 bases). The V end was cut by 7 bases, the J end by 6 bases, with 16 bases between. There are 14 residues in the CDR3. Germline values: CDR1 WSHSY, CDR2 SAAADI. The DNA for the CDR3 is TGCGCCAGCAATACAGGGCGCGGTGCTCAGCCCCAGCATTTT. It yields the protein CASNTGRGAQPQHF.

The CDR3 reads CASSLTTGGGTTNEKLFF. The CDR3 DNA reads TGTGCCAGCAGCTTAACCACAGGGGGAGGGACAACTAATGAAAAACTGTTTTTT. The chain uses TRBV11-2 and TRBJ1-4; 8 bases match TRBD1. The ends lost 2 bases at V and 0 bases at J; junction bases unmatched: 8. This CDR3 spans 18 amino acids. The germline V gene encodes CDR1 SGHAT and CDR2 FQNNGV.

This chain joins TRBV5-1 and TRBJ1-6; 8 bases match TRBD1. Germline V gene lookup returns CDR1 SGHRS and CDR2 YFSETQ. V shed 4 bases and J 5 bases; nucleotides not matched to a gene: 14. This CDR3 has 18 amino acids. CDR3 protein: CASSAELMPDRDNSPLHF. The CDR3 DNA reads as TGCGCCAGCAGCGCCGAGTTGATGCCGGACAGGGATAATTCACCCCTCCACTTT.

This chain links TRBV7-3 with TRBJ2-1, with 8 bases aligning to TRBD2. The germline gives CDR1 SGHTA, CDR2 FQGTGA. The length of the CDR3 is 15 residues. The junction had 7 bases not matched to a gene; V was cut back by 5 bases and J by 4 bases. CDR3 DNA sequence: TGTGCCAGCAGCAAGCTAGCGGGCACTTACAATGAGCAGTTCTTC. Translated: CASSKLAGTYNEQFF.

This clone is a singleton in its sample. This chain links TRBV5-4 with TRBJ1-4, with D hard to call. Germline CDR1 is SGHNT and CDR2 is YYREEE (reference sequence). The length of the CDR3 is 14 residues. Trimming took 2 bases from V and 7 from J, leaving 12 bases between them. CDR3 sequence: CASSFDPRGEKLFF. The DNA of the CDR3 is TGTGCCAGCAGCTTCGACCCCCGGGGTGAAAAACTGTTTTTT.

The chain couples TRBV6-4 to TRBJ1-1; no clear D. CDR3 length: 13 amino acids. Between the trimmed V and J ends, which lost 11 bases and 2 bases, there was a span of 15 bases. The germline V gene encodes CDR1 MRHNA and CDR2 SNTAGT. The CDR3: CASSPGENTEAFF. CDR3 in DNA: TGTGCCTCTTCTCCGGGAGAAAACACTGAAGCTTTCTTT.

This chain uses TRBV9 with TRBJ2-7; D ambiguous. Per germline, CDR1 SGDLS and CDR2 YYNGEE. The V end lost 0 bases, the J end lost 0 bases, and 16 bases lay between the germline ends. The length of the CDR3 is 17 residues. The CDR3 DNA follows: TGTGCCAGCAGCGTAGACATATCCCCTTTAATCTCCTACGAGCAGTACTTC. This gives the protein CASSVDISPLISYEQYF.

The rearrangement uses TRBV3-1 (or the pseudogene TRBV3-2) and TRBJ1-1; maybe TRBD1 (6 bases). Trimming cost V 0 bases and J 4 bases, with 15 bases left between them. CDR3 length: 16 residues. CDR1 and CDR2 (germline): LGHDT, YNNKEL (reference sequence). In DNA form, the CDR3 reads TGTGCCAGCAGCCAAGATGTTGCAGGGGTGGGCACTGAAGCTTTCTTT. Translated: CASSQDVAGVGTEAFF.

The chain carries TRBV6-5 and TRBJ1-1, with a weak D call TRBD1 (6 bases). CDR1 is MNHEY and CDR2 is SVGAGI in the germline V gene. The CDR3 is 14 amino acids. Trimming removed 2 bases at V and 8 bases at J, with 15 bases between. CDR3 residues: CASSYNSRTAEAFF. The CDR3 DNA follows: TGTGCCAGCAGTTACAATTCCCGGACAGCCGAAGCTTTCTTT.

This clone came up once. The CDR3 is CASSQGRRDSPLHF. In DNA, the CDR3 is TGTGCCAGCAGCCAAGGTCGCAGGGATTCACCCCTCCACTTT. The V gene is TRBV3-1 (or the pseudogene TRBV3-2), the J gene TRBJ1-6, with a possible D match to TRBD1 (5 bases). Trimming cost V 1 base and J 8 bases, with 9 bases left between them. The germline V gene has CDR1 LGHDT and CDR2 YNNKEL (reference sequence). This CDR3 has 14 residues.

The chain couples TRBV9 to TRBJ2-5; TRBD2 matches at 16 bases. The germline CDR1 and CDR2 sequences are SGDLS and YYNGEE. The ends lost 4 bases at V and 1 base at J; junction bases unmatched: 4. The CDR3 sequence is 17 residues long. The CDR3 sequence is CASSPGTSGGVQETQYF. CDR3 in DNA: TGTGCCAGCAGCCCGGGGACTAGCGGGGGGGTCCAAGAGACCCAGTACTTC.

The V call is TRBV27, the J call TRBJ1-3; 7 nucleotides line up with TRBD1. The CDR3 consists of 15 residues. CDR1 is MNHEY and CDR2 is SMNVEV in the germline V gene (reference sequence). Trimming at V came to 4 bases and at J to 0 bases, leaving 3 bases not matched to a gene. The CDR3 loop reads CASSSRGNSGNTIYF. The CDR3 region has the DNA TGTGCCAGCAGTTCCAGGGGGAACTCTGGAAACACCATATATTTT.

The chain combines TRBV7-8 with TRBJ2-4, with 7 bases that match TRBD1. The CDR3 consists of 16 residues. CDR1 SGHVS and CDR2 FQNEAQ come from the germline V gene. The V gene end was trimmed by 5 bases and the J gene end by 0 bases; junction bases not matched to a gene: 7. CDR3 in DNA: TGTGCCAGCAGCACAGACAGGGTGGGAGCCAAAAACATTCAGTACTTC. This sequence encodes CASSTDRVGAKNIQYF.

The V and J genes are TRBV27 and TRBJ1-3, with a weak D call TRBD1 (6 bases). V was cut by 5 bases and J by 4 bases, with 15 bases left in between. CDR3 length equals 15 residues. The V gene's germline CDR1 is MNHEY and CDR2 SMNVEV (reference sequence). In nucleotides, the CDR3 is TGTGCCAGCAGTCCAAAACAGGGAGCAGGAAACACCATATATTTT. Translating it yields CASSPKQGAGNTIYF.

In DNA form, the CDR3 reads TGCGCCAGCAGCAAGGACAGGGGGCTCGCGGGTGAAAAACTGTTTTTT. It translates to CASSKDRGLAGEKLFF. The rearrangement uses TRBV5-1 and TRBJ1-4; 11 bases line up with TRBD1. The CDR3 loop spans 16 amino acids. Germline CDR1 and CDR2: SGHRS and YFSETQ. The ends lost 4 bases at V and 7 bases at J; junction bases unmatched: 9.

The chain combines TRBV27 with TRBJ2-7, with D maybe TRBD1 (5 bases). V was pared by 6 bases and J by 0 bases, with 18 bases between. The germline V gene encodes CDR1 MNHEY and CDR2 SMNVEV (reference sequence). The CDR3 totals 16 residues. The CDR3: CASRRAKTDSSYEQYF. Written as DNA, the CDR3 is TGTGCCAGCAGGAGAGCAAAGACAGATAGCTCCTACGAGCAGTACTTC.